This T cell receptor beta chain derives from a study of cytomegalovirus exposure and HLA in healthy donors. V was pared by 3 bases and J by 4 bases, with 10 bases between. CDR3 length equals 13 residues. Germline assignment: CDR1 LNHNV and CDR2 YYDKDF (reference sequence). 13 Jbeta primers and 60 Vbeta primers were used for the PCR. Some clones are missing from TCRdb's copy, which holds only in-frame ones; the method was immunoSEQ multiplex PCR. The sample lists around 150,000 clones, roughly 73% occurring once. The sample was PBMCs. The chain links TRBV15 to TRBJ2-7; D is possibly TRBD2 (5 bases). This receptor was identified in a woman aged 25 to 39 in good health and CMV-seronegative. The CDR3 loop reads CATSSGEQYEQYF. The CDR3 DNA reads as TGTGCCACCAGCAGCGGGGAGCAATACGAGCAGTACTTC.